This T cell receptor (beta chain) was recovered during a study of T cells in Graves' hyperthyroidism and ophthalmopathy. Study-level results: Before onset, by a median of around 6.1 months, the model predicted ophthalmopathy. Most thyroid-expanded clonotypes above 0.001 were also found in blood.

CDR1 is SGHRS and CDR2 is YFSETQ in the germline V gene. With 4 bases removed from V and 4 bases from J, the gap between germline ends came to 14 bases. This CDR3 is built from 14 residues. In its sample, this clonotype was seen many times. What it recognizes is unknown. RNA transcripts provided the source from which TCR beta CDR3 regions were amplified. HTBI primers were the set used in a first-round RT-PCR of the TCR CDR3. TCRdb passed the multiplex PCR reads through MiXCR, listing each CDR3 protein once. The repertoire holds approximately 600,000 distinct CDR3 sequences, with 13% to 15% as singletons.

The sequence was obtained from a woman between 18 and 29 years old with Graves' ophthalmopathy. The sequencing input was blood. V is TRBV5-1 and J is TRBJ2-5, with D possibly TRBD1 on 5 matching bases. The CDR3 loop is CASSNAGQGETQYF. Written as DNA, the CDR3 is TGCGCCAGCAGCAACGCAGGGCAAGGAGAGACCCAGTACTTC. The full variable domain, completed using reference TRBV5-1 and TRBJ2-5, is KAGVTQTPRYLIKTRGQQVTLSCSPISGHRSVSWYQQTPGQGLQFLFEYFSETQRNKGNFPGRFSGRQFSNSRSEMNVSTLELGDSALYLCASSNAGQGETQYFGPGTRLLVL.